The entry that follows covers one T cell receptor beta chain sequence. Its antigen is not known. V was trimmed by 5 bases and J by 0 bases, leaving 13 bases between them. This CDR3 has 16 amino acids. In germline, CDR1 is SGHNT, CDR2 YENEEA. These data originate in a study of CD8 T cells in ankylosing spondylitis. A single record per CDR3 protein comes from TCRdb applying MiXCR to the 5' RACE reads. The sample yields tens of thousands of distinct CDR3 sequences, more than 5.5% seen once. The study, taken as a whole, reports: As for the disease-linked clones, they showed a CD8+ phenotype and occurred at relatively low frequencies in peripheral blood.

The genes are TRBV11-3 and TRBJ2-2, with D perhaps matching TRBD2 (6 bases). Material: synovial fluid, either unsorted or a sorted T cell fraction (not recorded which). The source of this sequence is a male donor with ankylosing spondylitis. CDR3 sequence: CASSLGGMTNTGELFF. In DNA, the CDR3 is TGTGCCAGCAGCCTCGGCGGGATGACGAACACCGGGGAGCTGTTTTTT.